These 30 T cell receptor beta chains were all obtained from the same sample, sequenced in a study of shared clonotypes between healthy human individuals. Clones were read by immunoSEQ multiplex PCR, and TCRdb kept only the in-frame ones, dropping some. The sample holds roughly 700,000 clones, over 65% seen once. The sequencing sample was made of memory CD4+ T cells sorted from blood. Subset here: CD45RA-negative fraction. The source is a woman in her 30s in good health.

The genes are TRBV27 and TRBJ1-4; a weak D match, TRBD1 (6 bases). Looked up from germline, CDR1 is MNHEY and CDR2 is SMNVEV (reference sequence). The CDR3 contains 14 residues. V was clipped by 2 bases and J by 8 bases, with 12 bases between them. CDR3 loop: CASSLRGAREKLFF. The CDR3 nucleotides read TGTGCCAGCAGTTTAAGGGGGGCCCGGGAAAAACTGTTTTTT. The complete variable domain, with remaining parts taken from reference TRBV27 and TRBJ1-4, reads EAQVTQNPRYLITVTGKKLTVTCSQNMNHEYMSWYRQDPGLGLRQIYYSMNVEVTDKGDVPEGYKVSRKEKRNFPLILESPSPNQTSLYFCASSLRGAREKLFFGSGTQLSVL.

The rearrangement uses TRBV30 and TRBJ1-5, with 8 bases identical to TRBD1. The J segment lost 6 bases and the V segment lost 7 bases, leaving 5 bases of the junction unmatched. Germline assignment: CDR1 GTSNPN and CDR2 SVGIG (reference sequence). The CDR3 runs to 12 residues. This CDR3 reads CAYSGGSQPQHF. DNA of the CDR3: TGTGCCTATTCAGGGGGCAGTCAGCCCCAGCATTTT.

The gene calls are TRBV11-2 and TRBJ2-2, with no clear D. V gave up 1 base and J gave up 8 bases, with 11 bases separating them. Germline-derived CDR1 and CDR2 are SGHAT and FQNNGV. The CDR3 extends over 14 amino acids. CDR3 DNA: TGTGCCAGCAGCTTAGTTCGGGTCTCTGGGGAGCTGTTTTTT. Translation gives CASSLVRVSGELFF. Drawing the rest from reference TRBV11-2 and TRBJ2-2, the complete variable domain is EAGVAQSPRYKIIEKRQSVAFWCNPISGHATLYWYQQILGQGPKLLIQFQNNGVVDDSQLPKDRFSAERLKGVDSTLKIQPAKLEDSAVYLCASSLVRVSGELFFGEGSRLTVL.

V usage is TRBV2 and J usage is TRBJ1-1, with D perhaps matching TRBD1 (5 bases). From germline, CDR1 is SNHLY and CDR2 FYNNEI. Trimming took off 4 bases at V and 6 bases at J, with 9 bases between the two ends. The CDR3 spans 12 residues. The chain's CDR3 is CASSVRAAEAFF. CDR3 DNA: TGTGCCAGCAGTGTCAGGGCCGCTGAAGCTTTCTTT.

The chain carries TRBV28 and TRBJ2-1; perhaps TRBD1 as D (6 bases). The germline V gene encodes CDR1 MDHEN and CDR2 SYDVKM. Trimming removed 1 base at V and 5 bases at J, with 21 bases between. The CDR3 loop spans 18 amino acids. The CDR3 DNA reads TGTGCCAGCAGTTTATCGCCCGGTTTGGGGGCCTTAGACAATGAGCAGTTCTTC. Translating it yields CASSLSPGLGALDNEQFF.

This clone appeared a few times. This rearrangement joins TRBV5-5 to TRBJ2-2, with D uncertain. Germline assignment: CDR1 SGHKS and CDR2 YYEKEE (reference sequence). The V gene lost 1 base and the J gene lost 6 bases, with 10 bases spanning the gap. The CDR3 is 14 amino acids. This CDR3 is CASSLWFSSGELFF. The CDR3 bases are TGTGCCAGCAGCTTGTGGTTCTCCTCCGGGGAGCTGTTTTTT.

The chain couples TRBV6-5 to TRBJ2-2; perhaps TRBD2 as D (6 bases). The CDR3 is made up of 15 amino acids. Looked up from germline, CDR1 is MNHEY and CDR2 is SVGAGI. Trimming removed 2 bases from V and 6 bases from J, with 13 bases in between. CDR3 sequence (DNA): TGTGCCAGCAGTTACCTCTGGAGGGGAGCCGGGGAGCTGTTTTTT. Protein product: CASSYLWRGAGELFF.

CDR3 DNA: TGTGCCAGTAGTACGGACCTGGGGGCAGGATATGAAAAACTGTTTTTT. Translated, it gives CASSTDLGAGYEKLFF. The V call is TRBV19, the J call TRBJ1-4, with TRBD1 as a possible D gene (6 bases). Germline V gives CDR1 LNHDA, CDR2 SQIVND (reference sequence). Trimming pared 4 bases from V and 6 bases from J, leaving 18 bases between. This CDR3 contains 16 residues.

The gene calls are TRBV18 and TRBJ2-2, with TRBD1 matching 10 bases. The CDR3 has 15 residues. Looked up from germline, CDR1 is KGHSH and CDR2 is LQKENI. The V segment lost 6 bases and the J segment 5 bases; nucleotides outside the gene matches: 6. The CDR3 loop reads CASSQSDRGTGELFF. CDR3 nucleotide sequence: TGTGCCAGCTCCCAATCGGACAGGGGGACCGGGGAGCTGTTTTTT. Combining the CDR3 with reference TRBV18 and TRBJ2-2 gives the whole variable domain NAGVMQNPRHLVRRRGQEARLRCSPMKGHSHVYWYRQLPEEGLKFMVYLQKENIIDESGMPKERFSAEFPKEGPSILRIQQVVRGDSAAYFCASSQSDRGTGELFFGEGSRLTVL.

This chain connects TRBV5-1 to TRBJ2-2; 9 bases are a match to TRBD1. The junction had 6 bases not matched to a gene; V was cut back by 4 bases and J by 5 bases. The V gene's germline CDR1 is SGHRS and CDR2 YFSETQ. The CDR3 runs 15 residues. For the CDR3, the DNA is TGCGCCAGCAGCAAACGGACAGGGGTAACCGGGGAGCTGTTTTTT. It translates to CASSKRTGVTGELFF.

The gene calls are TRBV7-9 and TRBJ1-5; maybe TRBD1 (5 bases). This CDR3 has 14 amino acids. The V and J ends lost 8 bases and 4 bases respectively, with 15 bases between them. Germline CDR1 is SEHNR and CDR2 is FQNEAQ (reference sequence). The CDR3 loop is CASARGTGNQPQHF. CDR3 bases: TGTGCCAGCGCGCGCGGGACGGGGAATCAGCCCCAGCATTTT.

This chain joins TRBV7-8 and TRBJ2-1; D is perhaps TRBD2 (7 bases). The CDR3 has 16 amino acids. Germline V lookup: CDR1 SGHVS, CDR2 FQNEAQ. Trimming left V 7 bases short and J 5 bases short, with 21 bases between. CDR3 DNA: TGTGCCAGCACCCCTAAGGGGGTGGGGGGGGACAATGAGCAGTTCTTC. It encodes CASTPKGVGGDNEQFF.

This chain links TRBV14 with TRBJ2-5; 9 positions match TRBD2. The end of the DNA aligns better with TRBJ2-7, so the J call may be wrong. Germline assignment: CDR1 SGHDN and CDR2 FVKESK. The CDR3 consists of 17 residues. Here the CDR3 DNA reads TGTGCCAGCAGCCATGGTGATAGCGGGAGAAGGCTCTACGAGCAGTACTTC. Its protein product is CASSHGDSGRRLYEQYF.

Worth noting for this clone: This probably arose from a read error, given a far larger clone one base away. Other DNA sequences of this sample code for an identical CDR3. J is TRBJ2-1 and V is TRBV5-1; TRBD2 aligns across 9 bases. V was pared by 3 bases and J by 2 bases, with 3 bases of the junction left unmatched. The CDR3 runs 15 residues. Per the germline V gene, CDR1 is SGHRS and CDR2 is YFSETQ. Written as DNA, the CDR3 is TGCGCCAGCAGCTCGGCTAGCGGGGCCTACAATGAGCAGTTCTTC. It is translated as CASSSASGAYNEQFF.

To note about this clone: Other nucleotide sequences in the sample specify the same CDR3. The chain joins TRBV18 to TRBJ1-1; tentatively, D is TRBD1 (5 bases). This CDR3 spans 14 amino acids. Germline assignment: CDR1 KGHSH and CDR2 LQKENI. Trimming removed 2 bases at V and 1 base at J, with 8 bases between. Here the CDR3 DNA reads TGTGCCAGCTCACCAATGACAGAGAACACTGAAGCTTTCTTT. Encoded protein: CASSPMTENTEAFF.

This chain links TRBV19 with TRBJ1-5, with 10 nucleotides matching TRBD1. This CDR3 has 15 residues. Germline V gene sequence: CDR1 LNHDA, CDR2 SQIVND (reference sequence). J gave up 2 bases and V 6 bases, and 4 bases lay outside the gene matches. The CDR3 coding sequence is TGTGCCAGTAGCCCGACAGGGGGCCGCAATCAGCCCCAGCATTTT. Protein product: CASSPTGGRNQPQHF. Looking up the rest from reference TRBV19 and TRBJ1-5 gives the full variable domain: DGGITQSPKYLFRKEGQNVTLSCEQNLNHDAMYWYRQDPGQGLRLIYYSQIVNDFQKGDIAEGYSVSREKKESFPLTVTSAQKNPTAFYLCASSPTGGRNQPQHFGDGTRLSIL.

This clone was recorded many times. This chain uses TRBV29-1 with TRBJ1-5, with D perhaps matching TRBD1 (5 bases). Germline CDR1 and CDR2: SQVTM and ANQGSEA. This CDR3 region has 15 residues. Trimming took off 6 bases at V and 1 base at J, with 16 bases between the two ends. The CDR3 nucleotides read TGCAGCGTCATACCGGGACCTGGGAGCAATCAGCCCCAGCATTTT. Amino acids: CSVIPGPGSNQPQHF. Supplemented by reference TRBV29-1 and TRBJ1-5, the full variable domain reads SAVISQKPSRDICQRGTSLTIQCQVDSQVTMMFWYRQQPGQSLTLIATANQGSEATYESGFVIDKFPISRPNLTFSTLTVSNMSPEDSSIYLCSVIPGPGSNQPQHFGDGTRLSIL.

The chain carries TRBV6-1 and TRBJ1-3; D possibly corresponds to TRBD1 (6 bases). The CDR3 has 16 residues. Germline assignment: CDR1 MNHNS and CDR2 SASEGT. V was trimmed by 3 bases and J by 3 bases, leaving 15 bases between them. CDR3 sequence reads: CASSEQDRLNGNTIYF. In DNA form, the CDR3 reads TGTGCCAGCAGTGAGCAAGACAGGCTGAATGGAAACACCATATATTTT.

V and J are TRBV5-1 and TRBJ1-4; 11 bases map to TRBD1. The germline V gene has CDR1 SGHRS and CDR2 YFSETQ. Germline trimming cut 3 bases from V and 7 bases from J; bases unmatched to any gene: 11. This CDR3 region has 17 residues. CDR3 sequence: CASSSIFSGTGGEKLFF. CDR3 DNA sequence: TGCGCCAGCAGCTCAATTTTTTCCGGGACAGGGGGTGAAAAACTGTTTTTT. The full variable domain, completed using reference TRBV5-1 and TRBJ1-4, is KAGVTQTPRYLIKTRGQQVTLSCSPISGHRSVSWYQQTPGQGLQFLFEYFSETQRNKGNFPGRFSGRQFSNSRSEMNVSTLELGDSALYLCASSSIFSGTGGEKLFFGSGTQLSVL.

V usage is TRBV6-6 and J usage is TRBJ1-1, with D hard to call. With 8 bases removed from V and 7 bases from J, the gap between germline ends came to 14 bases. In germline, CDR1 is MNHNY, CDR2 SVGAGI (reference sequence). The CDR3 has 12 amino acids. CDR3 in amino acids: CASWGYHGEAFF. The CDR3 DNA is TGTGCCAGCTGGGGATATCACGGTGAAGCTTTCTTT.

Written as DNA, the CDR3 is TGCGCCAGCAGCCAAGACGGGACTAGTGGAGAGACCCAGTACTTC. It translates to CASSQDGTSGETQYF. V and J are TRBV4-1 and TRBJ2-5; TRBD2 matches at 8 bases. Germline V CDR1 and CDR2: MGHRA, YSYEKL. With 0 bases clipped from V and 4 bases from J, the junction kept 4 bases outside the gene matches. CDR3 size: 15 residues.

This clone was seen at least ten times. The chain has TRBV11-3 and TRBJ1-5; TRBD1 matches 9 bases. The germline gives CDR1 SGHNT, CDR2 YENEEA. V was clipped by 1 base and J by 3 bases; unmatched bases: 7. This CDR3 region has 17 residues. CDR3 coding DNA: TGTGCCAGCAGCTTAGCTCAAGACAGGGGGTACAATCAGCCCCAGCATTTT. Translating it yields CASSLAQDRGYNQPQHF.

Comment on this clone: Since a far larger clone is one base different, this is likely a read error. V gene TRBV2 combines with J gene TRBJ1-5; unclear D gene. Trimming pared 6 bases from V and 3 bases from J, leaving 6 bases between. The CDR3 runs to 12 residues. Per germline, CDR1 SNHLY and CDR2 FYNNEI. In DNA form, the CDR3 reads TGTGCCAGCAGGGCCGACAATCAGCCCCAGCATTTT. Amino acids: CASRADNQPQHF.

The chain employs TRBV4-2 and TRBJ2-1, with D perhaps TRBD1 (6 bases). CDR1 and CDR2 (germline): LGHNA, YNFKEQ. This CDR3 comprises 16 residues. V was cut by 0 bases and J by 2 bases, with 11 bases left in between. As DNA, the CDR3 is TGTGCCAGCAGCCAAGATCTTCGGGACACCTACAATGAGCAGTTCTTC. Protein: CASSQDLRDTYNEQFF.

The rearrangement links TRBV5-1 to TRBJ1-5; D is unresolved. Deletions cut 5 bases from V and 8 bases from J, with 14 bases between. The CDR3 runs 13 residues. Germline lookup yields CDR1 SGHRS and CDR2 YFSETQ. CDR3 DNA sequence: TGCGCCAGCAGACCCGAGGTAAACGAGCCCCAGCATTTT. Residues: CASRPEVNEPQHF.

This rearrangement joins TRBV27 to TRBJ1-2; 7 nucleotides align to TRBD1. The ends lost 5 bases at V and 10 bases at J; junction bases unmatched: 10. The CDR3 spans 13 residues. CDR1 MNHEY and CDR2 SMNVEV come from the germline V gene (reference sequence). CDR3 sequence (DNA): TGTGCCAGCAGTCCTTACGAAACAGGGGACTACACCTTC. Protein: CASSPYETGDYTF.

The V gene is TRBV18, the J gene TRBJ1-2; D is uncertain. V lost 0 bases and J lost 8, with 13 bases in between. Germline V gene sequence: CDR1 KGHSH, CDR2 LQKENI. The CDR3 contains 14 residues. In DNA, the CDR3 is TGTGCCAGCTCACCACCGGGAGAGGGTCGGGGCTACACCTTC. This translates into CASSPPGEGRGYTF.

The rearrangement links TRBV29-1 to TRBJ2-3, with 9 bases fitting TRBD1. Germline loops: CDR1 SQVTM, CDR2 ANQGSEA. Losses at the gene ends were 8 bases for V and 6 bases for J; bases not matched to a gene: 9. This CDR3 has 13 amino acids. CDR3 sequence (DNA): TGCAGCTTCTGGACAGGGGCTGTGGATACGCAGTATTTT. This sequence encodes CSFWTGAVDTQYF.

The chain is built from TRBV15 and TRBJ1-1; TRBD1 matches 7 bases. This CDR3 region has 14 residues. V shed 6 bases, J shed 7 bases, and the junction held 11 bases outside the gene matches. CDR1 is LNHNV, CDR2 YYDKDF, per germline (reference sequence). The CDR3 loop reads CATSPASWDSEAFF. The CDR3, as DNA: TGTGCCACCAGTCCTGCAAGTTGGGACAGTGAAGCTTTCTTT.

The chain is built from TRBV28 and TRBJ2-7; 7 nucleotides match TRBD2. The CDR3 covers 16 residues. With V trimmed by 6 bases and J by 6 bases, 17 bases remained unmatched. Germline CDR1 and CDR2: MDHEN and SYDVKM. The CDR3 DNA is TGTGCCAGCAGGCCTGCGATGGGGAGCGGGGATAGCGAGCAGTACTTC. This sequence encodes CASRPAMGSGDSEQYF.